A single sample is the source of the 9 T cell receptor beta chains below, sequenced in a study of cytomegalovirus exposure and HLA in healthy donors. Primers included in the PCR were 60 Vbeta and 13 Jbeta primers. Sequencing used immunoSEQ multiplex PCR; TCRdb keeps in-frame clones, though not all of them. The table has about 150,000 clones, 75% to 85% seen once; the top ten hold 1.4% to 1.5%. The material sequenced was PBMCs. The receptor set was obtained from a woman in her thirties in good health and CMV-seropositive.

This chain uses TRBV2 with TRBJ2-3; 11 nucleotides align to TRBD2. The germline V gene has CDR1 SNHLY and CDR2 FYNNEI. This CDR3 has 16 residues. V was clipped by 6 bases and J by 0 bases; unmatched bases: 5. The CDR3 sequence is CASSPGTSGSTDTQYF. In DNA, the CDR3 is TGTGCCAGCAGCCCTGGGACTAGCGGAAGCACAGATACGCAGTATTTT.

J is TRBJ2-7 and V is TRBV5-1; 8 bases line up with TRBD1. Germline V gene lookup returns CDR1 SGHRS and CDR2 YFSETQ. The CDR3 loop spans 14 amino acids. The V segment lost 3 bases and the J segment 5 bases; nucleotides outside the gene matches: 7. CDR3 DNA sequence: TGCGCCAGCAGCTCGGACAGGGTTAACCACGAGCAGTACTTC. Encoded protein: CASSSDRVNHEQYF.

The chain uses TRBV4-3 and TRBJ1-4; no reliable D call. Germline assignment: CDR1 LGHNA and CDR2 YSLEER. Deletions cut 3 bases from V and 8 bases from J, with 16 bases between. This CDR3 spans 15 amino acids. The CDR3 protein is CASSHDIRGGEKLFF. The CDR3 nucleotides read TGCGCCAGCAGCCATGACATACGAGGAGGGGAAAAACTGTTTTTT.

The chain combines TRBV9 with TRBJ2-7, with D perhaps matching TRBD2 (6 bases). CDR3 size: 16 residues. CDR1 and CDR2 (germline): SGDLS, YYNGEE. Trimming removed 0 bases from V and 2 bases from J, with 15 bases in between. The CDR3 coding sequence is TGTGCCAGCAGCGTAGCGCTAGCGCCTAATGCCTACGAGCAGTACTTC. It specifies CASSVALAPNAYEQYF. The full variable domain, its missing parts supplied by reference TRBV9 and TRBJ2-7, is DSGVTQTPKHLITATGQRVTLRCSPRSGDLSVYWYQQSLDQGLQFLIQYYNGEERAKGNILERFSAQQFPDLHSELNLSSLELGDSALYFCASSVALAPNAYEQYFGPGTRLTVT.

The J gene is TRBJ1-2, the V gene TRBV19; 9 positions agree with TRBD1. Germline V gives CDR1 LNHDA, CDR2 SQIVND (reference sequence). The CDR3 is 17 amino acids. J lost 4 bases, V lost 7 bases, and 16 bases had no gene match. This CDR3 is CASMRGDRDDLGYGYTF. CDR3 nucleotides: TGTGCCAGTATGAGGGGGGACAGGGACGATCTAGGCTATGGCTACACCTTC. The complete variable domain, with remaining parts taken from reference TRBV19 and TRBJ1-2, reads DGGITQSPKYLFRKEGQNVTLSCEQNLNHDAMYWYRQDPGQGLRLIYYSQIVNDFQKGDIAEGYSVSREKKESFPLTVTSAQKNPTAFYLCASMRGDRDDLGYGYTFGSGTRLTVV.

V and J are TRBV6-1 and TRBJ1-1; D not resolved. This CDR3 has 13 residues. The V gene's germline CDR1 is MNHNS and CDR2 SASEGT. The germline V and J ends were trimmed by 5 bases and 4 bases, with 11 bases remaining between them. CDR3 coding DNA: TGTGCCAGCAGTTTCGGCGAGCGCACTGAAGCTTTCTTT. Protein sequence: CASSFGERTEAFF.

This rearrangement joins TRBV5-4 to TRBJ2-7; 7 bases are shared with TRBD1. Trimming removed 0 bases from V and 5 bases from J; junction bases left unmatched: 2. CDR3 length: 13 residues. CDR1 SGHNT and CDR2 YYREEE come from the germline V gene (reference sequence). In nucleotides, the CDR3 is TGTGCCAGCAGCTTGGACAGGGGTCACGAGCAGTACTTC. Amino acids: CASSLDRGHEQYF. Filled out from reference TRBV5-4 and TRBJ2-7, the complete variable domain reads ETGVTQSPTHLIKTRGQQVTLRCSSQSGHNTVSWYQQALGQGPQFIFQYYREEENGRGNFPPRFSGLQFPNYSSELNVNALELDDSALYLCASSLDRGHEQYFGPGTRLTVT.

The chain uses TRBV18 and TRBJ2-4; possible D gene TRBD1, 6 bases. The V gene's germline CDR1 is KGHSH and CDR2 LQKENI. There are 14 residues in the CDR3. V lost 3 bases and J 4 bases, leaving 10 bases between the germline ends. The DNA of the CDR3 is TGTGCCAGCTCACCCAGCCAGGGGAAAAACATTCAGTACTTC. It codes for CASSPSQGKNIQYF.

Regarding this clone: The sample carries other DNA sequences with the same CDR3. V gene TRBV27 combines with J gene TRBJ2-7, with 7 bases that match TRBD2. Trimming took 6 bases from V and 7 from J; bases not matched to a gene: 15. Looked up from germline, CDR1 is MNHEY and CDR2 is SMNVEV (reference sequence). The CDR3 totals 15 residues. The CDR3 region has the DNA TGTGCCAGCAGCCCCACTGCGGGAGCGACTTATGAGCAGTACTTC. Translation gives CASSPTAGATYEQYF.